The 11 T cell receptor beta chains presented below share a single source sample, sequenced in a study of T-cell memory formation after mild COVID-19. TCRdb re-called the 5' RACE reads with MiXCR, one entry per CDR3 protein. The sample carries about 90,000 distinct CDR3 sequences, around 16% recorded once. Source material: PBMCs or a T cell subset sorted from them (not recorded which). The receptors were sampled from a young man who had mild COVID-19 (a few samples of this study predate the infection). Cell type and time point are not known.

In DNA, the CDR3 is TGTGCCAGCAGAGGGGGAGAGGGAGAGACCCAGTACTTC. This translates into CASRGGEGETQYF. The V gene is TRBV7-9, the J gene TRBJ2-5; tentatively, D is TRBD1 (6 bases). CDR1 is SEHNR and CDR2 is FQNEAQ in the germline V gene (reference sequence). V was clipped by 6 bases and J by 4 bases, with 12 bases between them. The CDR3 has 13 residues.

The V and J genes are TRBV7-2 and TRBJ2-7; D ambiguous. The CDR3 contains 15 residues. Germline-derived CDR1 and CDR2 are SGHTA and FQGNSA. Trimming cost V 6 bases and J 2 bases, with 17 bases left between them. In nucleotides, the CDR3 is TGTGCCAGCAGTTTTAGCCGGACGGCGACCTACGAGCAGTACTTC. It specifies CASSFSRTATYEQYF.

A few counts support this clonotype. This chain links TRBV5-1 with TRBJ1-1, with D tentatively TRBD1 (5 bases). The CDR3 is 14 residues long. The V gene lost 2 bases and the J gene lost 3 bases, with 11 bases spanning the gap. Per the germline V gene, CDR1 is SGHRS and CDR2 is YFSETQ. The CDR3 DNA reads TGCGCCAGCAGCTTCCCAGGGAGGGACACTGAAGCTTTCTTT. Amino acid sequence: CASSFPGRDTEAFF. The variable domain in full, with the rest retrieved from reference TRBV5-1 and TRBJ1-1, is KAGVTQTPRYLIKTRGQQVTLSCSPISGHRSVSWYQQTPGQGLQFLFEYFSETQRNKGNFPGRFSGRQFSNSRSEMNVSTLELGDSALYLCASSFPGRDTEAFFGQGTRLTVV.

This clonotype was seen more than once but under ten times. J is TRBJ2-3 and V is TRBV5-1, with TRBD2 identical over 7 bases. Germline V gives CDR1 SGHRS, CDR2 YFSETQ. The CDR3 is 17 residues long. J was trimmed by 2 bases and V by 4 bases; bases with no gene match: 13. The CDR3 region is CASSLEGPGGTTDTQYF. In DNA, the CDR3 is TGCGCCAGCAGCCTGGAAGGCCCCGGGGGGACCACAGATACGCAGTATTTT.

This chain joins TRBV20-1 and TRBJ2-3; unclear D gene. From germline, CDR1 is DFQATT and CDR2 SNEGSKA (reference sequence). The CDR3 has 15 residues. V was shortened by 2 bases and J by 2 bases, with 14 bases between the two germline ends. The CDR3: CSARQYRQITDTQYF. The CDR3 DNA follows: TGCAGTGCTAGACAATATAGGCAAATCACAGATACGCAGTATTTT.

The chain has TRBV6-2 or TRBV6-3 and TRBJ2-3, with 11 nucleotides matching TRBD2. This CDR3 region has 19 residues. V trimming: 2 bases; J trimming: 0 bases; junction bases outside the gene matches: 10. CDR1 is MNHEY, CDR2 SVGEGT, per germline. The CDR3 here is CASSYLAGGPEPSTDTQYF. The CDR3 bases are TGTGCCAGCAGTTACCTAGCGGGGGGACCAGAACCTAGCACAGATACGCAGTATTTT.

This clonotype has more than one count but fewer than ten. V is TRBV27 and J is TRBJ1-5; 7 bases are shared with TRBD1. Germline V gene data show CDR1 as MNHEY and CDR2 as SMNVEV (reference sequence). This CDR3 region has 16 residues. V shed 4 bases, J shed 1 base, and the junction held 7 bases outside the gene matches. CDR3 in amino acids: CASSSRQGASNQPQHF. The CDR3 DNA sequence: TGTGCCAGCAGTTCCCGACAGGGAGCCAGCAATCAGCCCCAGCATTTT.

This clonotype was found a few times. V is TRBV21-1 and J is TRBJ2-5; TRBD1 reflects the table's D call only, with no check against the DNA. TRBV21-1 is flagged as a pseudogene. This CDR3 contains 15 residues. CDR3 amino acids: CASSIDVDPEETQYF. CDR3 coding DNA: TGTGCCAGCAGCATCGATGTGGATCCCGAGGAGACCCAGTACTTC.

This chain connects TRBV6-5 to TRBJ2-5, with unresolved D. V lost 0 bases to trimming and J lost 4 bases, with 12 bases between them. The CDR3 has 15 amino acids. The germline V gene encodes CDR1 MNHEY and CDR2 SVGAGI. The CDR3 loop reads CASSYSYTGAETQYF. The CDR3 DNA reads TGTGCCAGCAGTTACTCGTACACCGGTGCAGAGACCCAGTACTTC.

This rearrangement joins TRBV20-1 to TRBJ2-1; 8 bases are a match to TRBD2. This CDR3 is 19 amino acids long. Losses at the gene ends were 5 bases for V and 8 bases for J; bases not matched to a gene: 26. Germline-derived CDR1 and CDR2 are DFQATT and SNEGSKA (reference sequence). DNA for the CDR3: TGCAGTGCTGCAGGGGAATGGGGAACTAGCGGTATCCCGGGGTATGAGCAGTTCTTC. This sequence encodes CSAAGEWGTSGIPGYEQFF.

The chain joins TRBV6-6 to TRBJ1-5; maybe TRBD1 (5 bases). Trimming removed 2 bases from V and 4 bases from J, with 15 bases in between. This CDR3 region has 16 residues. The germline CDR1 and CDR2 sequences are MNHNY and SVGAGI (reference sequence). CDR3: CASSYPVVQDNQPQHF. Here the CDR3 DNA reads TGTGCCAGCAGTTACCCGGTCGTACAGGATAATCAGCCCCAGCATTTT.